This T cell receptor beta chain stems from a study of CD8+ T cells in alopecia areata. Study-level information: Treated individuals took tofacitinib by mouth, 5 to 10 mg twice daily.

Points on this clone: The antigen is unknown.

This sample's treatment: oral pan-JAK inhibitor, 5-10 mg twice daily. Regarding the study as a whole: Tofacitinib yielded significantly lower scalp clonality and fewer expanded CD8+ clones among the top 100.

This CDR3 spans 14 amino acids. J was trimmed by 1 base and V by 4 bases; bases with no gene match: 6. Germline CDR1 is GTSNPN and CDR2 is SVGIG (reference sequence). Following RNA extraction, reverse transcription yielded cDNA that acted as the sequencing template. The table came from immunoSEQ multiplex PCR; TCRdb's copy has only in-frame clones and leaves some out. The sample has 170,000 or so clones; about 60% are singletons. The material sequenced was CD8+ T cells sorted from blood, taken at week 24, from a patient treated with tofacitinib. The receptor comes from a human donor with alopecia areata. The chain recombines TRBV30 with TRBJ1-2, with 7 positions matching TRBD1. CDR3 DNA: TGTGCCTGGAAATGGGACAGCTATAACTATGGCTACACCTTC. Translating it yields CAWKWDSYNYGYTF.